Presented here are 9 T cell receptor beta chains from one specimen sequenced in a study of control samples from healthy donors and cancer patients (dated by TCRdb to the early 2020s). The library was prepared using the immunoSEQ multiplex PCR assay. The table comes from immuneACCESS by way of TCRdb, which keeps in-frame sequences with V and J called. Part of the clones is missing from these tables; in studies checked, under half for an unresolved V gene and the rest for unknown reasons. This sample is represented by around 180,000 clones; 70% to 90% of them were singletons. The ten largest make up approximately 4.9% of the sample. Sequenced input: blood. These receptors were collected from a woman in her 30s in good health.

The chain links TRBV6-1 to TRBJ2-2; maybe TRBD1 (6 bases). The CDR3 runs 15 residues. V dropped 6 bases and J dropped 6 bases, with 17 bases sitting between them. CDR1 is MNHNS, CDR2 SASEGT, per germline. The CDR3 DNA follows: TGTGCCAGCAGGAGGCCAGGGGAAGCTCCCGGGGAGCTGTTTTTT. It codes for CASRRPGEAPGELFF.

V usage is TRBV30 and J usage is TRBJ2-3; D not resolved. The CDR3 consists of 14 residues. Germline V gene sequence: CDR1 GTSNPN, CDR2 SVGIG (reference sequence). V lost 1 base and J lost 1, with 9 bases in between. The CDR3 is CAWSGQLGTDTQYF. The CDR3 DNA reads as TGTGCCTGGAGTGGGCAGTTAGGCACAGATACGCAGTATTTT.

The rearrangement joins TRBV11-2 to TRBJ2-1; no clear D. The CDR3 is 13 residues long. In germline, CDR1 is SGHAT, CDR2 FQNNGV. V was cut by 3 bases and J by 5 bases, with 8 bases left in between. CDR3 residues: CASSFSRNNEQFF. In DNA form, the CDR3 reads TGTGCCAGCAGCTTTTCACGCAACAATGAGCAGTTCTTC. Using reference TRBV11-2 and TRBJ2-1 for the parts outside the CDR3, the full variable domain is EAGVAQSPRYKIIEKRQSVAFWCNPISGHATLYWYQQILGQGPKLLIQFQNNGVVDDSQLPKDRFSAERLKGVDSTLKIQPAKLEDSAVYLCASSFSRNNEQFFGPGTRLTVL.

V usage is TRBV5-1 and J usage is TRBJ2-1, with D unclear. The CDR3 is 13 amino acids. Trimming removed 0 bases from V and 4 bases from J, with 5 bases in between. Germline V gives CDR1 SGHRS, CDR2 YFSETQ. The CDR3 coding sequence is TGCGCCAGCAGCTTGGCCCTATACAATGAGCAGTTCTTC. Protein: CASSLALYNEQFF.

The J gene is TRBJ2-3, the V gene TRBV4-2, with D tentatively TRBD2 (6 bases). From germline, CDR1 is LGHNA and CDR2 YNFKEQ. V was trimmed by 3 bases and J by 0 bases, leaving 13 bases between them. The CDR3 sequence is 16 residues long. As DNA, the CDR3 is TGTGCCAGCAGCCACCAGGCCGCGGGGAGCACAGATACGCAGTATTTT. Protein product: CASSHQAAGSTDTQYF.

The rearrangement joins TRBV10-2 to TRBJ1-1; D possibly corresponds to TRBD1 (6 bases). The V and J ends lost 6 bases and 5 bases respectively, with 13 bases between them. The length of the CDR3 is 13 residues. Germline assignment: CDR1 WSHSY and CDR2 SAAADI. CDR3 protein: CASSLRGFTEAFF. CDR3 coding DNA: TGCGCCAGCAGCCTCAGGGGTTTTACTGAAGCTTTCTTT.

The gene calls are TRBV2 and TRBJ1-4, with 8 bases aligning to TRBD1. Germline V CDR1 and CDR2: SNHLY, FYNNEI. The ends lost 7 bases at V and 3 bases at J; junction bases unmatched: 10. The CDR3 consists of 16 residues. CDR3 sequence (DNA): TGTGCCAGCACCTGGAGGACAGGGTCCTCTAATGAAAAACTGTTTTTT. Its translation: CASTWRTGSSNEKLFF.

This clone was detected a few times. The rearrangement joins TRBV27 to TRBJ1-2, with 8 bases that match TRBD1. This CDR3 spans 14 amino acids. Germline-derived CDR1 and CDR2 are MNHEY and SMNVEV (reference sequence). The J segment lost 7 bases and the V segment lost 5 bases, leaving 9 bases of the junction unmatched. The CDR3 DNA reads TGTGCCAGCAGTCCTCAGACAGGGGACGGTGGCTACACCTTC. Protein product: CASSPQTGDGGYTF.

This sequence joins TRBV5-1 and TRBJ1-2, with D perhaps TRBD1 (5 bases). V lost 0 bases, J lost 6 bases, and 12 bases lay in between. This CDR3 has 14 amino acids. Germline CDR1 reads SGHRS; CDR2 reads YFSETQ. CDR3 coding DNA: TGCGCCAGCAGCTTGGCCCAGGGAGAGGATGGCTACACCTTC. It encodes CASSLAQGEDGYTF.